Listed below are T cell receptor beta chains from one sample, sequenced in a study of cytomegalovirus exposure and HLA in healthy donors. This table comes from immunoSEQ multiplex PCR, and its TCRdb copy is limited to in-frame clones, with some not included. The table has roughly 350,000 clones, 80% to 90% seen once. The sequenced material came from PBMCs. The source of these receptors is a woman younger than 30 in good health and CMV-seronegative. The CDR3 runs from the conserved cysteine through the conserved F or W. A D gene is named only where the DNA matches it firmly. The listing skips clone size in some rows; elsewhere it reads once, few, many or a size class.

V	size	J	D	CDR3	DNA
TRBV28	.	TRBJ2-1	.	CASSLPLFPKLSYNEQFF	TGTGCCAGCAGTTTACCCCTTTTCCCCAAACTCTCCTACAATGAGCAGTTCTTC
TRBV2	.	TRBJ1-2	TRBD1	CASSEERGPNYGYTF	TGTGCCAGCAGTGAAGAAAGGGGGCCCAACTATGGCTACACCTTC
TRBV18	.	TRBJ2-3	TRBD2	CASSPSIGLAGTDTQYF	TGTGCCAGCTCACCAAGCATAGGCCTAGCGGGCACAGATACGCAGTATTTT
TRBV2	.	TRBJ2-4	TRBD2	CASRRGLAGVVAIQYF	TGTGCCAGCAGACGAGGGCTAGCGGGAGTCGTAGCCATTCAGTACTTC
TRBV9	.	TRBJ2-7	TRBD2	CASSVAASGSYEQYF	TGTGCCAGCAGCGTAGCCGCTAGCGGGAGTTACGAGCAGTACTTC
TRBV5-4	.	TRBJ1-1	.	CASSILQQGNTEAFF	TGTGCCAGCAGCATACTACAGCAGGGGAACACTGAAGCTTTCTTT
TRBV4-3	.	TRBJ2-1	.	CASSPEWRGSYNEQFF	TGCGCCAGCAGCCCAGAATGGAGAGGCTCCTACAATGAGCAGTTCTTC
TRBV5-6	once	TRBJ2-7	.	CASRAGSSYEQYF	TGTGCCAGCAGGGCCGGGTCCTCTTACGAGCAGTACTTC
TRBV9	.	TRBJ2-1	TRBD1	CASSPGQGPYNEQFF	TGTGCCAGCAGCCCCGGACAGGGGCCCTACAATGAGCAGTTCTTC
TRBV29-1	.	TRBJ2-2	TRBD2	CSVGGRITGELFF	TGCAGCGTTGGCGGGAGAATCACCGGGGAGCTGTTTTTT
TRBV4-1	.	TRBJ2-1	.	CASSQGESDEQFF	TGCGCCAGCAGCCAAGGAGAATCGGATGAGCAGTTCTTC
TRBV7-7	.	TRBJ1-3	TRBD1	CASSSGQGGTIYF	TGTGCCAGCAGCTCAGGACAGGGTGGCACCATATATTTT
TRBV2	.	TRBJ2-7	.	CASSVLDTSYEQYF	TGTGCCAGCAGTGTTTTGGACACTTCCTACGAGCAGTACTTC